This entry lists 4 T cell receptor beta chains sequenced from one sample in a study of blood T cell repertoires in COVID-19. Libraries were prepared by immunoSEQ multiplex PCR; TCRdb keeps only in-frame clonotypes and omits some of them. The sample has 250,000 or so clones, around 86% seen once. Sequenced sample: PBMCs or T cells enriched from blood (not recorded which). All receptors come from a woman aged 50 to 60 who had recovered from COVID-19.

The chain has TRBV11-1 and TRBJ1-5; the D is unclear. The V gene lost 5 bases and the J gene lost 5 bases, with 10 bases spanning the gap. The CDR3 has 13 amino acids. The germline CDR1 and CDR2 sequences are SGHAT and FQDESV (reference sequence). In DNA, the CDR3 is TGTGCCAGCAGCGTCGCCCAGTATCAGCCCCAGCATTTT. Translating gives CASSVAQYQPQHF.

The rearrangement joins TRBV6-2 or TRBV6-3 to TRBJ2-2; possible D gene TRBD1, 6 bases. Germline CDR1 and CDR2: MNHEY and SVGEGT. This CDR3 has 15 amino acids. V gave up 5 bases and J gave up 1 base, with 11 bases separating them. The CDR3 coding sequence is TGTGCCAGCAGTCGACAGGAGCTGAACACCGGGGAGCTGTTTTTT. Translated, it gives CASSRQELNTGELFF.

The chain couples TRBV21-1 to TRBJ1-2. TRBV21-1 counts as a pseudogene. This CDR3 is 15 amino acids long. The CDR3 protein is CASSKTEPEPYGYTF. Here the CDR3 DNA reads TGTGCCAGCAGCAAAACGGAGCCCGAGCCGTATGGCTACACCTTC.

This chain connects TRBV7-2 to TRBJ1-1; 7 bases map to TRBD1. Germline CDR1 reads SGHTA; CDR2 reads FQGNSA. The CDR3 is 15 amino acids. Trimming at V came to 6 bases and at J to 4 bases, leaving 11 bases not matched to a gene. The CDR3 DNA reads as TGTGCCAGCAGAATTACAGGGGTGGTTGGCACTGAAGCTTTCTTT. As protein: CASRITGVVGTEAFF.